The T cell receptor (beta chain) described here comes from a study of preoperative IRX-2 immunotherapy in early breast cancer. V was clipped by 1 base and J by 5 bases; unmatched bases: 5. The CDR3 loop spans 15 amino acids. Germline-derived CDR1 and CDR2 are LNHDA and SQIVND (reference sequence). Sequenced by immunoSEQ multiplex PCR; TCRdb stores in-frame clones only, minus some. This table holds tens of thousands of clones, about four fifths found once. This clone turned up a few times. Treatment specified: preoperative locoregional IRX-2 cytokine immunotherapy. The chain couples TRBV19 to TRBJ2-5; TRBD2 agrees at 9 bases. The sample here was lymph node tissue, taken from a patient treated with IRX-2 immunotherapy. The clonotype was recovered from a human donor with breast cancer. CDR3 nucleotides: TGTGCCAGTAGTATAGTTCTAGCGGGGTACGAGACCCAGTACTTC. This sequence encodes CASSIVLAGYETQYF.